This T cell receptor (beta chain) was recovered during a study of OX40 agonist ivuxolimab in advanced cancers. About the study: Participants, 75% to 85% male, averaged around 64 years of age, ranging from about 23 to 90. The study, taken as a whole, reports: Clonal expansion from baseline to week 6 occurred in both CD4+ and CD8+ T cells.

V was clipped by 4 bases and J by 5 bases, with 16 bases between them. This CDR3 comprises 15 residues. CDR1 and CDR2 from the germline V gene are SGDLS and YYNGEE. Profiled with immunoSEQ multiplex PCR; TCRdb holds only in-frame clones, not every one. The sample records around 60,000 clones, 80% to 90% being singletons. As concerns this clone: Its specificity is not known.

The sample in question was CD4+ or CD8+ T cells sorted from blood, obtained in a trial of the OX40 agonist ivuxolimab. The chain carries TRBV9 and TRBJ2-1, with D perhaps assigned TRBD1 or TRBD2 (5 bases each). This receptor was identified in an adult with an advanced solid tumor such as melanoma, head and neck, liver or kidney cancer. This CDR3 reads CASSPGTLRDNEQFF. CDR3 DNA sequence: TGTGCCAGCAGCCCGGGGACGCTTCGGGACAATGAGCAGTTCTTC.